This passage covers 4 T cell receptor beta chains from one sample sequenced in a study of breast tumors, draining lymph nodes, adjacent tissues. Axillary draining lymph nodes of breast cancer patients supplied the node samples. TCRdb re-called the multiplex PCR reads with MiXCR, one entry per CDR3 protein. The sample includes about 130,000 distinct CDR3 sequences, roughly 20% seen only once; the top ten take 2.2%. The specimen sequenced was axillary lymph node tissue. Receptors originate from a female donor with breast cancer. Some clones in this sample may be carry-over from other donors' samples.

This clonotype has a count of ten or more. The chain employs TRBV19 and TRBJ2-7; D unclear. V shed 3 bases and J shed 3 bases, with 12 bases lying between them. The CDR3 runs to 14 residues. Looked up from germline, CDR1 is LNHDA and CDR2 is SQIVND (reference sequence). The DNA for the CDR3 is TGTGCCAGTAGTATGGGCGAAAAAGGCTACGAGCAGTACTTC. Encoded protein: CASSMGEKGYEQYF.

This clonotype came up many times. The V call is TRBV27, the J call TRBJ2-7; a possible D gene is TRBD1 (6 bases). The CDR3 loop spans 12 amino acids. Trimming removed 3 bases at V and 4 bases at J, with 7 bases between. The germline gives CDR1 MNHEY, CDR2 SMNVEV (reference sequence). CDR3 loop: CASSFTGYEQYF. In nucleotides, the CDR3 is TGTGCCAGCAGTTTTACAGGGTACGAGCAGTACTTC.

Remarks on this clonotype: Just one base apart from a much larger clone, this may be a read error. The CDR3 end shows no conserved phenylalanine or tryptophan, and so a read error is likely. The gene calls are TRBV20-1 and TRBJ2-1; 14 bases line up with TRBD2. The germline V gene has CDR1 DFQATT and CDR2 SNEGSKA (reference sequence). V dropped 6 bases and J dropped 3; count of bases not matched to a gene: 4. The CDR3 covers 15 residues. The CDR3 DNA sequence: TGCAGTGCCCGGACTAGCGGGAGGTTCTACAATGAGCAGTTCCTC. It is translated as CSARTSGRFYNEQFL.

In the case of this clonotype: This may arise from a read error, as a much more abundant clone is one base away. V gene TRBV5-1 combines with J gene TRBJ2-1, with a weak D call TRBD2 (6 bases). CDR1 SGHRS and CDR2 YFSETQ come from the germline V gene. CDR3 size: 13 residues. CDR3: CASSLASDNEQLF. The CDR3 DNA follows: TGCGCCAGCAGCTTGGCTAGCGACAATGAGCAGCTCTTC.